Presented here are 17 T cell receptor beta chains from one specimen sequenced in a study of cytomegalovirus exposure and HLA in healthy donors. With 60 Vbeta and 13 Jbeta primers, the PCR was carried out. Repertoires were generated with immunoSEQ multiplex PCR, while TCRdb's copy carries only in-frame clones and drops some. Here the sample spans under 200,000 clones, roughly 90% being singletons. The sequencing input was PBMCs. The receptors were sampled from a woman aged 30 to 39 in good health and CMV-seronegative.

This chain links TRBV27 with TRBJ2-7, with D maybe TRBD2 (5 bases). Trimming left V 4 bases short and J 0 bases short, with 7 bases between. Germline V gene data show CDR1 as MNHEY and CDR2 as SMNVEV (reference sequence). The CDR3 runs 13 residues. The CDR3 reads CASSWRSSYEQYF. In DNA, the CDR3 is TGTGCCAGCAGTTGGAGGTCCTCCTACGAGCAGTACTTC.

The genes are TRBV7-9 and TRBJ2-2; 10 bases agree with TRBD2. The CDR3 has 15 residues. Looked up from germline, CDR1 is SEHNR and CDR2 is FQNEAQ (reference sequence). V was clipped by 10 bases and J by 5 bases; unmatched bases: 10. The DNA for the CDR3 is TGTGCCACCCAGGGGTTAGCGGGAGGAACCGGGGAGCTGTTTTTT. This sequence encodes CATQGLAGGTGELFF.

Of note for this clone: The junction shows a germline mismatch at one end, possibly a read error. The J gene is TRBJ2-5, the V gene TRBV30; 7 nucleotides agree with TRBD2. Germline CDR1 reads GTSNPN; CDR2 reads SVGIG (reference sequence). This CDR3 has 10 residues. DNA of the CDR3: TGTGCCTGGAGTGAACTAGCGAAGGACTTC. This encodes CAWSELAKDF.

The chain employs TRBV19 and TRBJ2-1, with TRBD2 identical over 11 bases. In germline, CDR1 is LNHDA, CDR2 SQIVND (reference sequence). Trimming at V came to 5 bases and at J to 2 bases, leaving 2 bases not matched to a gene. CDR3 length equals 15 residues. The chain's CDR3 is CASSLGLAAYNEQFF. The CDR3 DNA is TGTGCCAGTAGTCTGGGACTAGCGGCCTACAATGAGCAGTTCTTC.

The V gene is TRBV6-5, the J gene TRBJ2-1; tentatively, D is TRBD2 (5 bases). Germline V gives CDR1 MNHEY, CDR2 SVGAGI. Between the trimmed V and J ends, which lost 7 bases and 0 bases, there was a span of 10 bases. This CDR3 is built from 14 residues. CDR3 loop: CASTPGSSYNEQFF. CDR3 sequence (DNA): TGTGCCAGCACTCCGGGGAGCTCCTACAATGAGCAGTTCTTC.

The chain recombines TRBV6-6 with TRBJ2-2, with 11 positions matching TRBD2. V lost 4 bases, J lost 5 bases, and 6 bases stayed unmatched. The CDR3 is made up of 16 amino acids. The germline CDR1 and CDR2 sequences are MNHNY and SVGAGI (reference sequence). In DNA form, the CDR3 reads TGTGCCAGCAGTTCCCAACTAGCGGGAGCTACCGGGGAGCTGTTTTTT. This translates into CASSSQLAGATGELFF.

The J gene is TRBJ2-7, the V gene TRBV15; 10 bases map to TRBD2. Germline CDR1 LNHNV, CDR2 YYDKDF (reference sequence). The CDR3 length is 14 residues. The V and J ends lost 3 bases and 6 bases, in that order; junction bases with no gene match: 5. The CDR3 here is CATSRTGTSAEQYF. The DNA for the CDR3 is TGTGCCACCAGCAGGACCGGGACTAGCGCCGAGCAGTACTTC. The whole variable domain, filled in from reference TRBV15 and TRBJ2-7, reads DAMVIQNPRYQVTQFGKPVTLSCSQTLNHNVMYWYQQKSSQAPKLLFHYYDKDFNNEADTPDNFQSRRPNTSFCFLDIRSPGLGDTAMYLCATSRTGTSAEQYFGPGTRLTVT.

Only one count was recorded for this clone. The rearrangement links TRBV6-4 to TRBJ1-3; D gene ambiguous. Germline CDR1 and CDR2: MRHNA and SNTAGT. The germline V and J ends were trimmed by 6 bases and 2 bases, with 14 bases remaining between them. The CDR3 consists of 15 residues. The DNA for the CDR3 is TGTGCCAGCAGCCAACGGATGGGAGCTGGAAACACCATATATTTT. Its protein product is CASSQRMGAGNTIYF.

The chain carries TRBV7-9 and TRBJ1-1; D is uncertain. V was pared by 1 base and J by 3 bases, with 6 bases between. This CDR3 is built from 13 residues. Germline CDR1 is SEHNR and CDR2 is FQNEAQ (reference sequence). Here the CDR3 reads CASSLVGDTEAFF. The CDR3 nucleotides are TGTGCCAGCAGCTTAGTGGGCGACACTGAAGCTTTCTTT.

V and J are TRBV28 and TRBJ1-1; D is ambiguous. CDR1 MDHEN and CDR2 SYDVKM come from the germline V gene. This CDR3 region has 12 residues. V was trimmed by 6 bases and J by 6 bases, leaving 11 bases between them. CDR3 DNA: TGTGCCAGCAGCCGGGGTCGCGCTGAAGCTTTCTTT. Protein: CASSRGRAEAFF.

There are a few counts of this clone. This chain links TRBV28 with TRBJ1-3, with D possibly matching TRBD1 (6 bases). Trimming pared 6 bases from V and 5 bases from J, leaving 17 bases between. Germline CDR1 is MDHEN and CDR2 is SYDVKM. The CDR3 has 15 amino acids. The CDR3 DNA is TGTGCCAGCAGCACTAACGGGCAGGGGAGAAACACCATATATTTT. This encodes CASSTNGQGRNTIYF.

The V call is TRBV2, the J call TRBJ2-5, with a weak D call TRBD1 (6 bases). This CDR3 is built from 12 residues. The germline gives CDR1 SNHLY, CDR2 FYNNEI. V was clipped by 10 bases and J by 0 bases, with 9 bases between them. CDR3 in amino acids: CATTGNQETQYF. CDR3 in DNA: TGTGCCACCACAGGGAACCAAGAGACCCAGTACTTC.

The chain carries TRBV5-4 and TRBJ2-1; 9 positions agree with TRBD2. Per germline, CDR1 SGHNT and CDR2 YYREEE (reference sequence). The CDR3 is made up of 18 amino acids. Trimming removed 3 bases from V and 4 bases from J; junction bases left unmatched: 14. The CDR3 nucleotides read TGTGCCAGCAGCTCAACTTTTAGCGGGAGAGATTCTTACAATGAGCAGTTCTTC. Translated: CASSSTFSGRDSYNEQFF.

Comment on this clone: The same CDR3 can be traced to other DNA sequences in this sample. The V call is TRBV18, the J call TRBJ2-3; tentatively, D is TRBD2 (6 bases). Between the trimmed V and J ends, which lost 3 bases and 3 bases, there was a span of 10 bases. The CDR3 contains 14 residues. Germline loops: CDR1 KGHSH, CDR2 LQKENI. The CDR3 here is CASSPGLQTDTQYF. The CDR3 DNA reads as TGTGCCAGCTCACCGGGACTCCAAACAGATACGCAGTATTTT.

The chain is built from TRBV5-4 and TRBJ2-7; 12 nucleotides agree with TRBD2. J gave up 5 bases and V 4 bases, and 7 bases lay outside the gene matches. CDR1 SGHNT and CDR2 YYREEE come from the germline V gene (reference sequence). CDR3 length: 15 amino acids. For the CDR3, the DNA is TGTGCCAGCAGCCCCTGGACTAGCGGGAATGACGAGCAGTACTTC. Translating it yields CASSPWTSGNDEQYF.

The chain combines TRBV9 with TRBJ2-3; perhaps TRBD2 as D (5 bases). Germline V gene lookup returns CDR1 SGDLS and CDR2 YYNGEE. Trimming removed 4 bases at V and 5 bases at J, with 17 bases between. The CDR3 runs 15 residues. CDR3 amino acids: CASSRTGLSVDTQYF. The CDR3 DNA reads TGTGCCAGCAGCAGAACCGGACTTTCGGTAGATACGCAGTATTTT.

The chain links TRBV7-2 to TRBJ2-4, with TRBD1 identical over 7 bases. The CDR3 has 15 amino acids. The V gene's germline CDR1 is SGHTA and CDR2 FQGNSA. V lost 5 bases to trimming and J lost 6 bases; unmatched junction nucleotides: 10. In DNA form, the CDR3 reads TGTGCCAGCAGCCCGGACAGGTACGGTGGAAACATTCAGTACTTC. It translates to CASSPDRYGGNIQYF.